These T cell receptor beta chains were read from a single sample in a study of PD-L1 blockade in urothelial cancer. Repertoires were generated with immunoSEQ multiplex PCR, while TCRdb's copy carries only in-frame clones and drops some. The sample lists about 91,000 clones; approximately 90% were seen once. Specimen: PBMCs, collected around atezolizumab (anti-PD-L1) treatment. The receptors were sampled from a man aged 55 to 69 with urothelial cancer. Both conserved end residues are trimmed from each CDR3. D genes are given only for firm matches. Size is stated for part of the rows, as once, few or many counts, or as a class when the clone is expanded.

j_call d_call clone_size v_call cdr3_aa
TRBJ1-5 NA NA TRBV7-9 ASSFQGSNQPQH
TRBJ1-3 TRBD1 NA TRBV6-5 ASSPGQGGNTIY
TRBJ2-3 TRBD2 NA TRBV5-1 ASSLGAGDGADTQY
TRBJ2-3 NA NA TRBV7-2 ASSLPGVYTDTQY
TRBJ1-2 TRBD1 NA TRBV27 ASSRQGESNYGYT
TRBJ1-1 NA NA TRBV6-5 ASSYGGGVNTEAF
TRBJ1-1 NA NA TRBV7-3 ASSQTAGKGKAF
TRBJ2-5 TRBD1 NA TRBV2 ASSRQGQETQY
TRBJ2-7 NA NA TRBV5-6 ASSLRTASYEQY
TRBJ2-2 TRBD2 NA TRBV4-3 ASSQGTSGYTGELF
TRBJ1-4 TRBD1 NA TRBV10-3 AISPTGNDEKLF
TRBJ2-7 TRBD2 once TRBV28 ASQGGPFYEQY
TRBJ1-3 NA NA TRBV5-1 ASSLAGYGNTIY
TRBJ1-3 NA NA TRBV30 AWSVISGSSGNTIY
TRBJ1-6 NA NA TRBV10-3 AISIGQRYNSPLH
TRBJ1-3 NA NA TRBV10-3 AIASSGNTIY
TRBJ2-1 NA NA TRBV23-1 AAAGKSSYNEQF
TRBJ2-3 NA NA TRBV5-4 ASSKNQGGGTDTQY
TRBJ2-1 TRBD1 NA TRBV7-9 ASSDSGTGGGGEQF
TRBJ2-7 TRBD2 NA TRBV7-8 ASSSTSGRASDEQY
TRBJ1-1 TRBD1 NA TRBV11-1 ASSLGTGTEAF
TRBJ2-2 TRBD1 few TRBV5-5 ASSLVQGDTGELF
TRBJ2-7 TRBD1 NA TRBV28 ASRPPRQGPNSYEQY
TRBJ2-3 TRBD1 once TRBV29-1 SADDGTGADTQY
TRBJ1-2 NA few TRBV5-5 ASSPGGMIYGYT
TRBJ2-7 NA NA TRBV4-1 ASSQEVRTIALYEQY
TRBJ1-6 NA NA TRBV7-9 ASSLRGGRGNSPLH
TRBJ1-2 TRBD1 NA TRBV19 ASSLIDRGHYGYT
TRBJ2-5 TRBD2 NA TRBV7-9 ASSYRLAGETQY